This TCR beta chain was recovered during a study of human T cells and chemical hapten exposure. Study-level information: DPC (0.01%) was patch tested on the upper back and read at 6 days.

This clonotype has more than one count but fewer than ten. As to time point: patch test 2, 6 weeks after DPC sensitization. Treatment given: therapeutic diphenylcyclopropenone sensitization with weekly scalp DPC. TCRdb itself ran the RACE reads through MiXCR, one entry per CDR3 protein. The sample lists more than 75,000 distinct CDR3 sequences; approximately 9.3% were seen once. Specimen: whole blood, collected in connection with sensitization to the hapten diphenylcyclopropenone (DPC). This clonotype was sampled from a woman in her 40s with alopecia areata. Some clones in this sample may be carry-over from other donors' samples.

The CDR3 region has the DNA TGTGCCAGCACATTCCGAGGCAGAACTAATGAAAAACTGTTTTTT. It is translated as CASTFRGRTNEKLFF. The gene calls are TRBV28 and TRBJ1-4; no firm D call. Germline V gene data show CDR1 as MDHEN and CDR2 as SYDVKM. The CDR3 has 15 amino acids. Trimming cost V 7 bases and J 1 base, with 13 bases left between them.